Sequencing of this TCR beta chain was carried out in a study of early T cells in non-severe SARS-CoV-2 infection. Across the study: Bulk RNA from unsorted whole blood was sequenced; chains were unpaired. Study-wide findings and caveats: Reliance on VDJdb matching favored anti-spike CD8 responses; private and CD4 specificities were missed.

As concerns this clonotype: Its specificity is not known.

Attached unique molecular identifiers marked individual cDNA molecules. Using its own MiXCR run on the 5' RACE reads, TCRdb lists one record per CDR3 protein. The sample holds tens of thousands of distinct CDR3 sequences, less than 8.5% seen once. The receptor's source is an adult who was a healthcare worker with PCR-confirmed SARS-CoV-2 infection or an uninfected control (not recorded which). Sequenced material: whole blood.

As DNA, the CDR3 is TGTGCCAGCAGCCGGGATGAAGATGGCTACACCTTC. Translating it yields CASSRDEDGYTF. The rearrangement uses TRBV12-3 or TRBV12-4 and TRBJ1-2; unclear D gene. Trimming removed 6 bases from V and 6 bases from J, with 11 bases in between. The CDR3 spans 12 residues.